The 6 T cell receptor beta chains listed next were all sequenced from one sample in a study of T cell responses to AZD1222 COVID-19 vaccine. Repertoires were generated with immunoSEQ multiplex PCR, while TCRdb's copy carries only in-frame clones and drops some. The sample has more than 85,000 clones; 65% to 85% are singletons. This sample comprised peripheral blood, obtained on day 0 of AZD1222 vaccination. The origin of the receptors is an adult in good health.

The rearrangement joins TRBV28 to TRBJ1-4; unclear D gene. The germline CDR1 and CDR2 sequences are MDHEN and SYDVKM. The CDR3 sequence is 13 residues long. Trimming pared 3 bases from V and 11 bases from J, leaving 13 bases between. CDR3 nucleotide sequence: TGTGCCAGCAGTTTCAGGTACATCTCCAAACTGTTTTTT. Its translation: CASSFRYISKLFF.

The chain has TRBV19 and TRBJ2-1; TRBD2 matches 8 bases. This CDR3 is built from 17 residues. V lost 3 bases, J lost 4 bases, and 11 bases stayed unmatched. Germline V lookup: CDR1 LNHDA, CDR2 SQIVND (reference sequence). CDR3 sequence: CASSIRGPGGGYNEQFF. DNA for the CDR3: TGTGCCAGTAGTATCCGGGGGCCGGGCGGGGGGTACAATGAGCAGTTCTTC.

This chain uses TRBV5-8 with TRBJ2-1; no definite D call. V was cut by 2 bases and J by 7 bases, with 16 bases left in between. CDR3 length: 15 amino acids. CDR1 and CDR2 from the germline V gene are SGHTS and YDEGEE. The CDR3 here is CASSFGRRGWNEQFF. DNA of the CDR3: TGTGCCAGCAGCTTTGGACGGAGAGGATGGAATGAGCAGTTCTTC.

The chain has TRBV28 and TRBJ1-2, with TRBD1 matching over 8 bases. The germline V gene encodes CDR1 MDHEN and CDR2 SYDVKM. This CDR3 comprises 15 residues. V lost 4 bases to trimming and J lost 3 bases; unmatched junction nucleotides: 7. The CDR3 DNA reads TGTGCCAGCAGTTCACCCACAGGGGGGCACTATGGCTACACCTTC. Protein product: CASSSPTGGHYGYTF.

The sample holds one count of this clone. The chain couples TRBV7-2 to TRBJ1-4; 8 bases fit TRBD1. CDR1 SGHTA and CDR2 FQGNSA come from the germline V gene. Trimming at V came to 5 bases and at J to 8 bases, leaving 7 bases not matched to a gene. The CDR3 totals 14 residues. The CDR3 nucleotides are TGTGCCAGCAGCCCCAGGGGGCGGGGAGAAAAACTGTTTTTT. Translated, it gives CASSPRGRGEKLFF.

The DNA for the CDR3 is TGTGCCAGCAGCCCAGGGCGTACCTTCTTC. Amino acids: CASSPGRTFF. The V call is TRBV7-9, the J call TRBJ2-1, with D possibly TRBD1 on 5 matching bases. From germline, CDR1 is SEHNR and CDR2 FQNEAQ (reference sequence). The CDR3 spans 10 residues. With 5 bases removed from V and 16 bases from J, the gap between germline ends came to 12 bases. Variable domain in full (rest from reference TRBV7-9 and TRBJ2-1): DTGVSQNPRHKITKRGQNVTFRCDPISEHNRLYWYRQTLGQGPEFLTYFQNEAQLEKSRLLSDRFSAERPKGSFSTLEIQRTEQGDSAMYLCASSPGRTFFGPGTRLTVL.